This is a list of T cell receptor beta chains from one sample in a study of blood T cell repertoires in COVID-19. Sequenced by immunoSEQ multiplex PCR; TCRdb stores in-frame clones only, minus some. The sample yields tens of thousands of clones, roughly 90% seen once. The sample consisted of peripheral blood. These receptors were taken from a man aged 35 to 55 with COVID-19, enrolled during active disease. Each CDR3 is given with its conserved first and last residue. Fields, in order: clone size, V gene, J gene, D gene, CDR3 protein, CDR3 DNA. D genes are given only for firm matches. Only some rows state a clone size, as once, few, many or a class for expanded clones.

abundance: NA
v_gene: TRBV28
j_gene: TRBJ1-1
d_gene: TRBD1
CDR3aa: CASRAGDRVSTEAFF
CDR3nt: TGTGCCAGCAGAGCGGGAGACAGGGTGAGCACTGAAGCTTTCTTT

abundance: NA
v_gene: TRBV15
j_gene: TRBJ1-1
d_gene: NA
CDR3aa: CATSRPPGDPEGTEAFF
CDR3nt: TGTGCCACCAGCAGACCCCCGGGGGACCCCGAAGGCACTGAAGCTTTCTTT

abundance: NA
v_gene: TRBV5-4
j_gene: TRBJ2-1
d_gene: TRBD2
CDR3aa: CASSLSGSYNEQFF
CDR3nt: TGTGCCAGCAGCCTTAGCGGGTCCTACAATGAGCAGTTCTTC

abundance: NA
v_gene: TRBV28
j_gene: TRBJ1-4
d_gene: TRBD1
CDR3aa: CASSFTRGLGTNEKLFF
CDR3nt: TGTGCCAGCAGTTTTACGAGGGGGCTCGGAACTAATGAAAAACTGTTTTTT

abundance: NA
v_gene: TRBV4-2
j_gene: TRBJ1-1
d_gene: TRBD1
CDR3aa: CASSHGTGGVNTEAFF
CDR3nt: TGTGCCAGCAGCCATGGGACAGGGGGCGTGAACACTGAAGCTTTCTTT

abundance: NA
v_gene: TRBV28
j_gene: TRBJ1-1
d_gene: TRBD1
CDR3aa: CASDRGLNTEAFF
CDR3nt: TGTGCCAGCGACAGGGGGCTGAACACTGAAGCTTTCTTT

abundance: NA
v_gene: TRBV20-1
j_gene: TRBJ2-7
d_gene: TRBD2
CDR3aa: CSASPGGLAYEQYF
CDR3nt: TGCAGTGCTAGTCCTGGGGGACTAGCCTACGAGCAGTACTTC

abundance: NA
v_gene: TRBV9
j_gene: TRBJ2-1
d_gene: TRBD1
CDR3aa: CASSVSPGGGEQFF
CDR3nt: TGTGCCAGCAGCGTATCCCCAGGGGGCGGTGAGCAGTTCTTC

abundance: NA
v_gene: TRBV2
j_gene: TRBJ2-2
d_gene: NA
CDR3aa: CASGVVRPGELFF
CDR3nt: TGTGCCAGCGGCGTCGTGAGGCCCGGGGAGCTGTTTTTT

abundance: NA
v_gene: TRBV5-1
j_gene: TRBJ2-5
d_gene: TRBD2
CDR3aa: CASSSGTRQETQYF
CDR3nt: TGCGCCAGCAGCTCAGGGACTAGACAAGAGACCCAGTACTTC

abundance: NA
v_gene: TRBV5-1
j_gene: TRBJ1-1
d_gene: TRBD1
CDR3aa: CASSGGQGASEAFF
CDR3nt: TGCGCCAGCAGCGGGGGACAGGGGGCCTCTGAAGCTTTCTTT

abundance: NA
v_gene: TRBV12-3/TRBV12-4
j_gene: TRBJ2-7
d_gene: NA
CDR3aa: CASSFIHEQYF
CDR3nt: TGTGCCAGCAGTTTTATCCACGAGCAGTACTTC

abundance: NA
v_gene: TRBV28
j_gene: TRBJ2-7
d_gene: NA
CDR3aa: CASSLGAGIREQYF
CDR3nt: TGTGCCAGCAGTTTGGGCGCAGGGATAAGGGAGCAGTACTTC

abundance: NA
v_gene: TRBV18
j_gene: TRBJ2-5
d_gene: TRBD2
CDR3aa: CASSPPRGGETQYF
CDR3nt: TGTGCCAGCTCACCACCGCGGGGGGGAGAGACCCAGTACTTC

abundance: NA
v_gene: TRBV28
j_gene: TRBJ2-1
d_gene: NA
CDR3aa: CASSVLAHHNEQFF
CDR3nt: TGTGCCAGCAGTGTGCTAGCTCACCACAATGAGCAGTTCTTC

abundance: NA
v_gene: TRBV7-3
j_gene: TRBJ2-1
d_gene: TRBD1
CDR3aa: CASSLNRGSYNEQFF
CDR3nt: TGTGCCAGCAGCTTAAACAGGGGCTCCTACAATGAGCAGTTCTTC

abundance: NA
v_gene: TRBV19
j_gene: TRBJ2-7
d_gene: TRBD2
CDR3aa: CASSMGLAFSYEQYF
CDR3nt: TGTGCCAGTAGTATGGGACTAGCGTTCTCCTACGAGCAGTACTTC

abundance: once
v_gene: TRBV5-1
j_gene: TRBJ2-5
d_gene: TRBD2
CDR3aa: CASSLEWLAGQETQYF
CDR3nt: TGCGCCAGCAGCTTGGAATGGCTAGCGGGGCAAGAGACCCAGTACTTC

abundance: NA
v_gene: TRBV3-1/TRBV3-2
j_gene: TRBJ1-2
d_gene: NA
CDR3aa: CASSPTGSGGYTF
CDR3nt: TGTGCCAGCAGCCCAACCGGGTCGGGTGGCTACACCTTC

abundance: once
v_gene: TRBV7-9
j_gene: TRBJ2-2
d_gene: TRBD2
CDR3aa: CASSLGSGANTGELFF
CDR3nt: TGTGCCAGCAGCTTAGGGAGCGGGGCTAACACCGGGGAGCTGTTTTTT

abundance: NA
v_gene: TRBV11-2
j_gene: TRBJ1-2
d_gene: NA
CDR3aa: CASSPGQISYGYTF
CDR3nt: TGTGCCAGCAGCCCAGGACAGATATCCTATGGCTACACCTTC

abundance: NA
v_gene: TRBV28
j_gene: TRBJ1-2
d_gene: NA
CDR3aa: CASGGAFYGYTF
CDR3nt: TGTGCCAGCGGAGGGGCGTTCTATGGCTACACCTTC

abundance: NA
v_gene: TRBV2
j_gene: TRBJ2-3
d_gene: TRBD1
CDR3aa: CARNDRGASTDTQYF
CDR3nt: TGTGCCAGAAATGACAGGGGTGCATCCACAGATACGCAGTATTTT

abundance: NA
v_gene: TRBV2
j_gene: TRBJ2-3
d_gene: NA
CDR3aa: CASSANEAQYF
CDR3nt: TGTGCCAGCAGCGCCAACGAGGCGCAGTATTTT

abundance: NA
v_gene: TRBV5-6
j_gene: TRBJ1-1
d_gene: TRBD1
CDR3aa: CASSLTGAWATEAFF
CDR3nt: TGTGCCAGCAGCCTGACAGGGGCGTGGGCCACTGAAGCTTTCTTT

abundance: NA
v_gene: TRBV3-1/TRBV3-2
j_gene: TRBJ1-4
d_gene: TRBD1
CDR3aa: CASSSRTGGDEKLFF
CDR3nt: TGTGCCAGCAGCTCCCGGACAGGGGGAGATGAAAAACTGTTTTTT

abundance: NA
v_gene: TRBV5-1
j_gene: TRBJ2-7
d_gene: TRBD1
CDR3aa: CASARDRPYEQYF
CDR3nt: TGCGCCAGCGCCCGGGACAGGCCCTACGAGCAGTACTTC

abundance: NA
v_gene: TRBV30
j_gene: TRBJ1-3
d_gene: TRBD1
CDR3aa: CAWSYRGGNTIYF
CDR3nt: TGTGCCTGGAGTTACAGGGGAGGAAACACCATATATTTT

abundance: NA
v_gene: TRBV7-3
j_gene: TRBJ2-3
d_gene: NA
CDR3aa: CASSPSGGSGDTQYF
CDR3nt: TGTGCCAGCAGCCCTAGTGGGGGGAGTGGCGATACGCAGTATTTT

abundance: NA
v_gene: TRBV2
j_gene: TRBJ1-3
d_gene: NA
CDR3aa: CASRLPGKSGNTIYF
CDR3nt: TGTGCCAGCCGCCTTCCAGGGAAATCTGGAAACACCATATATTTT

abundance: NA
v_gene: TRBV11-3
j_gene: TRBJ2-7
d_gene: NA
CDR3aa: CASSSDVLAYEQYF
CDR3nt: TGTGCCAGCAGCTCAGACGTACTAGCCTACGAGCAGTACTTC

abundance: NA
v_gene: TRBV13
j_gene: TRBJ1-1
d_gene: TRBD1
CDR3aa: CASSTGTGGGGTEAFF
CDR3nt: TGTGCCAGCAGCACCGGGACAGGGGGCGGGGGCACTGAAGCTTTCTTT

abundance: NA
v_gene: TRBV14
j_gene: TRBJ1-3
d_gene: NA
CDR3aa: CASSHLQGASGNTIYF
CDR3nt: TGTGCCAGCAGCCATCTTCAAGGAGCATCTGGAAACACCATATATTTT

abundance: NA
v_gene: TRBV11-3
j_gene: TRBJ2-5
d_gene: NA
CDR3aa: CASSQPRGGETQYF
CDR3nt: TGTGCCAGCAGCCAACCCCGGGGAGGAGAGACCCAGTACTTC

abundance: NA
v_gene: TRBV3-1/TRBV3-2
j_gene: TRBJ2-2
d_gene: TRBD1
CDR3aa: CASSQSFGTGVGTGELFF
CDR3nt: TGTGCCAGCAGCCAATCCTTCGGGACAGGGGTCGGTACCGGGGAGCTGTTTTTT

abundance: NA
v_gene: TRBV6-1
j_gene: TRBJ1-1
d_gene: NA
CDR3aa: CASSDVGAEAFF
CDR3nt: TGTGCCAGCAGTGACGTAGGGGCTGAAGCTTTCTTT

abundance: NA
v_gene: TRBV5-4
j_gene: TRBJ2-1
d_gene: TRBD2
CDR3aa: CASSLAGGPANEQFF
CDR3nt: TGTGCCAGCAGCTTGGCGGGGGGGCCTGCCAATGAGCAGTTCTTC